This TCR beta chain was retrieved from a study of cytomegalovirus exposure and HLA in healthy donors (dated by TCRdb to 2017 to 2019). Study-level background: An earlier analysis of around 600 of the donors reported approximately 300 Gb of sequence data and roughly 100 million unique TCR beta sequences from 150 million to 200 million T cells. Because of strong linkage in the cohort, five DR-DQ haplotypes were treated as single units for association and clustering. Of the 300 to 450 genotyped donors, about 80% fell in the genetic ancestry cluster associated with self-reported Caucasian donors. All discovery cohort repertoires had been generated using a single sequencing platform. A later genetic analysis took genome-wide SNP genotypes for about 55% of the 666 donors and used that subset as a discovery cohort. Typing coverage varied by locus: roughly 629-640 donors for A, B, C, DRB1 and DQB1; more than 500 for DQA1; around 570 for DPA1; roughly 450 for DPB1. Among roughly 400 genotyped donors of the cohort, an average of roughly 230,000 unique TCR beta nucleotide sequences was sequenced per donor, of which 15% to 20% were non-productive. Class I and class II HLA loci were covered by the typing at four-digit resolution. To predict cytomegalovirus infection status, the study brought together high-throughput TCR immunosequencing, statistical association of individual TCRs with disease status, and machine learning. An earlier analysis of several hundred of the donors applied high-throughput TCR beta sequencing to assess whether each TCR beta V gene segment acted as functional or pseudogenic. Along with the roughly 670-subject first cohort, a separate validation cohort of more than 90 different subjects was used. Donor age, sex, ethnicity and CMV serostatus were compiled together with the repertoire data. Roughly 300 gigabases of sequencing data and tens of millions of unique TCR sequences were included in an early release covering roughly 600 HLA-typed donors. To study patterns of TCR occurrence, a later analysis re-analyzed previously published TCR beta repertoires from hundreds of donors and added high-resolution HLA genotyping. The study was designed to test whether signatures of past pathogen exposure could be identified by cataloging public T cell receptors. Rather than drawing on any new phenotypic data, the later analysis identified candidate immune exposures from TCR beta sequences and the way those sequences occurred across donors. Using immunosequencing, the study profiled T cell repertoires from about 610 subjects and related those repertoires to cytomegalovirus serostatus. General conclusions and limits of the study: A further reported finding was that TCR beta sequences accurately predicted the HLA-A and HLA-B alleles for most subjects in the first cohort. Some IMGT-functional V segments, including TRBV6-2 and TRBV6-3, could not be distinguished by the 87-base-pair reads and were therefore excluded. A group of highly shared sequence variants was considered likely to be a technical artifact of the sequencing pipeline. In a later analysis, around 15,000 TCR beta sequences were associated with specific HLA alleles at a false discovery rate of 0.05. A few of the identified cytomegalovirus-associated TCR beta chains were confirmed in vitro to be specific for cytomegalovirus antigens. According to a later analysis, TCR association rates differed among HLA loci, with DRB1 alleles showing the most associated TCRs and HLA-C alleles showing the fewest. Strong co-occurrence of HLA alleles, especially DR and DQ, made assigning TCR associations to individual alleles difficult. Compared with the approximately 720-donor mean, donors in an Asian-associated ancestry cluster had fewer N-insertions in productive TCRs, according to a later genetic analysis. In the study, about 150 TCR beta chains were listed as associated with cytomegalovirus. It was suggested by the authors that the approach could potentially be generalized to other disease states and immunological phenotypes. Sequencing depth was assumed to be roughly uniform across donors in the presence/absence analyses, though that assumption may not hold. In a later analysis, several top co-occurrence clusters were reported to appear linked to parvovirus B19, influenza, CMV and Epstein-Barr virus. Linkage disequilibrium might explain the correlated functional status among segregating V segments, but an unknown experimental factor could not be ruled out. Because counts were too low, approximately 18 rarely observed V segments, including chromosome 9 orphons, were excluded from the earlier analysis of roughly 580 of the donors. According to a later analysis, most CMV-associated TCR beta chains appeared to be HLA-restricted, and the HLA associations seemed to be driven largely by CMV exposure. In an earlier analysis of about 600 of the donors, most TCR beta V segments appeared in productive rearrangements about 87% or about 30% of the time, broadly matching IMGT annotations. In a later genetic analysis, a missense DCLRE1C variant was associated with V-gene and J-gene trimming of TCR beta chains, and the association was replicated in an independent cohort. The classifier was reported to diagnose cytomegalovirus status with high specificity and sensitivity in both the original cohort and the validation cohort. The only immune exposure information available for the cohort was CMV serostatus. Because HLA typing was unavailable for some donors at each locus, only the typed subset was used in association tests. Compared with equally common non-associated chains, HLA-associated TCR beta chains in a later analysis were more clonally expanded and had lower generation probabilities. This cohort had only TCR beta chains sequenced, and the lack of alpha or paired-chain data limited which features could be detected. Most TCR sequences were seen in very few donors, while some public TCRs were found in many individuals.

Library preparation employed the immunoSEQ multiplex PCR assay. For the multiplex PCR, a mixture combining 60 forward primers for TCR Vbeta segments and 13 reverse primers for TCR Jbeta segments was used. The CDR3 region of rearranged TCR beta genes was amplified from genomic DNA by a multiplex PCR assay. The Illumina HiSeq System was used to sequence the amplified TCR beta libraries as 87-base-pair reads. As for the original processing: In a later analysis, roughly 80 million unique TCR beta chains were counted across the roughly 610 repertoires, and around 10 million of these chains were shared by at least two donors. Raw reads were error-corrected and collapsed into unique sequences by a nearest-neighbor algorithm in which closely related sequences were merged to remove PCR and sequencing errors. To assign V, D and J gene segments, CDR3 sequences were aligned to IMGT reference sequences. For a sequence to be retained, at least a six-nucleotide match to both a V gene segment and a J gene segment was required. A rearrangement was called productive if the CDR3 had no stop codons and remained in frame with V and J, and every other rearrangement was called non-productive. CDR3 was defined by IMGT convention, running from the second conserved V-encoded cysteine to the conserved J-encoded phenylalanine. Sequences without an unambiguous match to a single V gene segment were excluded from the earlier analysis of 587 of the donors. In an earlier analysis of several hundred of the donors, a V segment was called functional when productive rearrangements were above 56.7%, and segregating when the standard deviation between donors exceeded 5%. A statistical classification framework was built to diagnose cytomegalovirus status from the catalog of TCR beta chain sequences. A later analysis assigned V and J genes by comparing TCR nucleotide sequences with IMGT/GENE-DB human TR gene sequences. In a later analysis, CDR3 sequences and most-parsimonious VDJ recombination scenarios were assigned using the TCRdist pipeline. In a later analysis, each TCR beta chain was defined by its CDR3 amino acid sequence together with its V-gene family, and reads without a unique V-gene family were excluded. In a later analysis, several hundred highly shared, low-generation-probability nucleotide sequences were removed to address suspected cross-contamination and a sequencing artifact. A later analysis calculated a clonal expansion index for each public chain from normalized within-repertoire ranks of inferred template counts. In a later analysis, generation probabilities were computed using a VDJ recombination model fitted to out-of-frame rearrangements, and the results were checked against IGoR. In a later analysis, hypergeometric tests were used to score TCR-TCR, TCR-HLA and TCR-CMV co-occurrence, with a repertoire-size bias correction applied to TCR pairs. A later analysis estimated false discovery rates by permuting HLA or CMV assignments 20 times. In a later analysis, co-occurring TCRs were grouped with DBSCAN, and TCRdist sequence similarity was added when clustering was performed within HLA-allele-positive subsets. Co-occurrence clustering excluded repertoires with fewer than 30,000 or more than 120,000 public chains, plus five with anomalous nucleotide sharing. TCRdb holds this immuneACCESS table with in-frame rearrangements only. Some clones are missing; in checked studies, unresolved V genes explain under half, and the rest has no known cause. The DNA gave D and trimming, while V, J and clone size come from that table. The sample data list 100,000 or so clones, and more than 80% of these were observed just once. The ten biggest clones cover less than 5% of the sample.

In total, roughly 710 healthy bone marrow donors made up the cohort. At the time of sampling, all cohort members were nominally healthy, though unrecorded immune exposures were likely present. The donor was CMV seronegative and was included in the group of a few hundred seronegative cohort members. Every donor gave a peripheral blood sample, and the peripheral blood mononuclear cells from that sample were used for TCR beta sequencing. Genomic DNA extraction from the blood cell samples was performed with the Qiagen DNeasy Blood Extraction Kit. From the cysteine up to the phenylalanine, the CDR3 has a length of 12 residues. The retained sequence is limited to the CDR3, 36 bases, with the frame set at the first base. Deletion took 6 bases off V and 6 bases off J, with a span of 10 bases between the germline ends. In the germline V gene (reference sequence), CDR1 corresponds to PRHDT and CDR2 to FYEKMQ.

A note on this clone: The specificity of this receptor is unknown. No quality values exist for individual bases; no much larger clone is one base distant.

The TCR comes from a man aged 25 to 40 in good health and CMV-seronegative. The chain is made from TRBV13 and TRBJ2-3; the D gene assignment is ambiguous. The sample was PBMCs. CDR3 loop: CASSQIGDTQYF. The DNA sequence follows: TGTGCCAGCAGTCAAATCGGGGATACGCAGTATTTT.